This is a list of T cell receptor beta chains from one sample in a study of control samples from healthy donors and cancer patients. Libraries were prepared by immunoSEQ multiplex PCR; TCRdb keeps only in-frame clonotypes and omits some of them. The table shows 65,000 to 80,000 clones, with 89% occurring only once. The sequenced sample was PBMCs. These receptors came from a woman aged 45-59 years with colorectal cancer. CDR3s include the opening cysteine and the closing phenylalanine or tryptophan. Fields, in order: CDR3 protein, V gene.

CDR3: CASSRTSGGADEQFF
V: TRBV19

CDR3: CASRRDAAWDTEAFF
V: TRBV6-4

CDR3: CASSQVSYGYTF
V: TRBV3-1/TRBV3-2

CDR3: CASSYTDRNTEAFF
V: TRBV6-1

CDR3: CASSWGGEYGYTF
V: TRBV27

CDR3: CASSRGQGGYGYTF
V: TRBV4-2

CDR3: CASSAYNEQFF
V: TRBV27

CDR3: CSVVVPNYGYTF
V: TRBV29-1

CDR3: CASYLGYGYTF
V: TRBV19

CDR3: CASRAEVAMVPYTF
V: TRBV6-5

CDR3: CASSQDAGGYTF
V: TRBV3-1/TRBV3-2

CDR3: CASSPTADSPLHF
V: TRBV18

CDR3: CASSFSGRQETQYF
V: TRBV5-6

CDR3: CASSPPWAEGDSPLHF
V: TRBV18

CDR3: CASSQRFGQPQHF
V: TRBV4-1

CDR3: CASSQMGQEELFF
V: TRBV4-3

CDR3: CATSRGDGSGANVLTF
V: TRBV15

CDR3: CASSLMTSGVSYNEQFF
V: TRBV4-1

CDR3: CASGSWGTTEAFF
V: TRBV19

CDR3: CASSGPLRGETQYF
V: TRBV6-2/TRBV6-3

CDR3: CASSPGQGGNTIYF
V: TRBV5-1

CDR3: CASNPETGELFF
V: TRBV6-6

CDR3: CASGAGGLGYGYTF
V: TRBV5-1

CDR3: CASRRSSVSFNEQFF
V: TRBV19

CDR3: CASSLADTGELFF
V: TRBV5-4

CDR3: CASSQVEGGYTF
V: TRBV7-8

CDR3: CASSLEVGSSGANVLTF
V: TRBV5-6

CDR3: CASSSRLAGTDTQYF
V: TRBV7-2

CDR3: CASSLDPYGLGASNYGYTF
V: TRBV27